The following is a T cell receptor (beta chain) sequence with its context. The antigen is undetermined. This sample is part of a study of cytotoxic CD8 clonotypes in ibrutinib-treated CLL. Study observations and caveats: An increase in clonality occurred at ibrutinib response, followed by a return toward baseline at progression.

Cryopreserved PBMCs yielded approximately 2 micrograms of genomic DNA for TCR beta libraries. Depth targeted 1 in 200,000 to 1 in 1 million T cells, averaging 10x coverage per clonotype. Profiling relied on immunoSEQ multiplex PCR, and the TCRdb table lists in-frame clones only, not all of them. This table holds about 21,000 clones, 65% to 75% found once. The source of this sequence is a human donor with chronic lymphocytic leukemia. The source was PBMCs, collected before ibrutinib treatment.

This CDR3 is CASSQVPSDNTGELFF. The DNA of the CDR3 is TGTGCCAGCAGCCAAGTGCCTAGCGACAACACCGGGGAGCTGTTTTTT. This rearrangement joins TRBV14 to TRBJ2-2; possible D gene TRBD2, 6 bases. The CDR3 spans 16 residues. Trimming removed 1 base from V and 2 bases from J, with 11 bases in between. CDR1 is SGHDN, CDR2 FVKESK, per germline.